This T cell receptor beta chain appears in the sequencing data of a study of beta chain features in type 1 diabetes. Investigators reverse transcribed all isolated RNA, so they sequenced expressed TCRB transcripts. The data were produced by immunoSEQ multiplex PCR, yet TCRdb's version contains in-frame clones alone and is incomplete. The sample includes around 430,000 clones, about 32% of them seen just once. Trimming cost V 3 bases and J 4 bases, with 3 bases left between them. Per the germline V gene, CDR1 is SGDLS and CDR2 is YYNGEE. The CDR3 covers 11 residues. Concerning this clone itself: Its antigen remains unidentified.

Notes on the study in general: The question of HLA type influencing TCRB rearrangement was one that remained unresolved here. The study found that naive, central memory and Treg TCRB repertoires appeared more similar in patients than in healthy donors.

Sorting gave populations that all exceeded 98% purity. The J gene is TRBJ2-3, the V gene TRBV9; D is unresolved. The specimen sequenced was naive CD4+ T cells from blood. The TCR was taken from a man aged 18 to 35 in good health. The CDR3, as DNA: TGTGCCAGCAGCGGACCAGATACGCAGTATTTT. Protein product: CASSGPDTQYF.